What follows are 15 T cell receptor beta chains derived from one specimen sequenced in a study of blood T cell repertoires in COVID-19. Some clones are missing from TCRdb's copy, which holds only in-frame ones; the method was immunoSEQ multiplex PCR. The data contain about 220,000 clones, approximately 85% of them seen just once; the ten biggest clones take up approximately 2.3%. Specimen: peripheral blood. The origin of the receptors is a woman between 65 and 79 years old with COVID-19, enrolled during active disease.

The CDR3 DNA sequence: TGTGCCAGTAGTACTAGCGGGGGGGGTATTTTCAATGAGCAGTTCTTC. Translation gives CASSTSGGGIFNEQFF. The chain links TRBV19 to TRBJ2-1, with 12 bases identical to TRBD2. The ends lost 4 bases at V and 6 bases at J; junction bases unmatched: 7. The CDR3 covers 16 residues. Germline values: CDR1 LNHDA, CDR2 SQIVND (reference sequence).

The chain uses TRBV4-3 and TRBJ2-1; 8 positions match TRBD1. The CDR3 totals 15 residues. Per the germline V gene, CDR1 is LGHNA and CDR2 is YSLEER. J was trimmed by 0 bases and V by 2 bases; bases with no gene match: 0. The CDR3 nucleotides read TGCGCCAGCAGCCAAACAGGGGGCTCCTACAATGAGCAGTTCTTC. The encoded protein is CASSQTGGSYNEQFF.

V gene TRBV6-2 or TRBV6-3 combines with J gene TRBJ2-1, with 9 bases matching TRBD1. There are 16 residues in the CDR3. The J segment lost 5 bases and the V segment lost 1 base, leaving 6 bases of the junction unmatched. Germline V gene lookup returns CDR1 MNHEY and CDR2 SVGEGT. The CDR3 region is CASSYYGTGIDNEQFF. Written as DNA, the CDR3 is TGTGCCAGCAGTTACTATGGGACAGGGATTGACAATGAGCAGTTCTTC.

The chain has TRBV6-4 and TRBJ1-1; 9 bases match TRBD1. Germline assignment: CDR1 MRHNA and CDR2 SNTAGT. CDR3 length equals 15 residues. Trimming cost V 6 bases and J 3 bases; bases outside gene matches: 8. CDR3 region: CASSPDRGFDTEAFF. The CDR3 DNA reads as TGTGCCAGCAGCCCGGACAGGGGATTTGACACTGAAGCTTTCTTT.

The CDR3 nucleotides read TGTGCCAGCAGTTTTAACAGGGAGGGTGGCTACACCTTC. Translated: CASSFNREGGYTF. The V call is TRBV27, the J call TRBJ1-2; the D gene is possibly TRBD1 (6 bases). Trimming removed 3 bases from V and 7 bases from J, with 12 bases in between. The CDR3 consists of 13 residues. CDR1 and CDR2 from the germline V gene are MNHEY and SMNVEV (reference sequence).

The CDR3 DNA is TGTGCCAGCAGCTTGACCTTGGGTCAGGGGAATCAGCCCCAGCATTTT. Translated: CASSLTLGQGNQPQHF. V is TRBV5-8 and J is TRBJ1-5; D may be TRBD1 (6 bases). Germline V gene lookup returns CDR1 SGHTS and CDR2 YDEGEE. V dropped 1 base and J dropped 4 bases, with 15 bases sitting between them. This CDR3 contains 16 residues.

V is TRBV5-1 and J is TRBJ1-3; D is perhaps TRBD1 (6 bases). The CDR3 consists of 16 residues. V lost 3 bases and J lost 2, with 15 bases in between. CDR1 and CDR2 from the germline V gene are SGHRS and YFSETQ. CDR3 nucleotide sequence: TGCGCCAGCAGCTCACAAACAGGGAGGGCTGGAAACACCATATATTTT. Translating it yields CASSSQTGRAGNTIYF.

This rearrangement joins TRBV6-5 to TRBJ2-7, with 8 bases matching TRBD2. The CDR3 runs to 14 residues. Germline CDR1 and CDR2: MNHEY and SVGAGI. Losses at the gene ends were 8 bases for V and 3 bases for J; bases not matched to a gene: 9. This CDR3 is CASGEWTSSYEQYF. In DNA form, the CDR3 reads TGTGCCAGCGGAGAATGGACTAGCAGCTACGAGCAGTACTTC.

The V call is TRBV7-2, the J call TRBJ1-4; TRBD1 matches 8 bases. This CDR3 has 14 residues. V shed 5 bases and J 8 bases; nucleotides not matched to a gene: 7. Germline V CDR1 and CDR2: SGHTA, FQGNSA. The CDR3 bases are TGTGCCAGCAGCCTGAAGACAGGGGTGGAAAAACTGTTTTTT. Translated: CASSLKTGVEKLFF.

This clone was observed at least ten times. The rearrangement links TRBV27 to TRBJ2-7, with 7 bases aligning to TRBD1. The CDR3 has 14 amino acids. The J segment lost 2 bases and the V segment lost 5 bases, leaving 6 bases of the junction unmatched. Per germline, CDR1 MNHEY and CDR2 SMNVEV (reference sequence). CDR3 protein: CASSDRQGPYEQYF. The DNA for the CDR3 is TGTGCCAGCAGTGACCGACAGGGTCCCTACGAGCAGTACTTC.

This clone has only a few counts. The chain employs TRBV11-2 and TRBJ2-7; 7 bases match TRBD2. The V and J ends lost 5 bases and 6 bases, in that order; junction bases with no gene match: 10. The CDR3 has 14 residues. Germline CDR1 is SGHAT and CDR2 is FQNNGV. CDR3: CASSLLRGGSEQYF. In nucleotides, the CDR3 is TGTGCCAGCAGCCTCCTACGCGGGGGATCCGAGCAGTACTTC.

V is TRBV5-8 and J is TRBJ1-2; 7 positions agree with TRBD1. The CDR3 has 13 amino acids. Germline lookup yields CDR1 SGHTS and CDR2 YDEGEE. V lost 4 bases and J lost 8; bases outside the gene matches: 8. CDR3 bases: TGTGCCAGCAGCCAGGGACAGCGTGGAGGCTACACCTTC. This encodes CASSQGQRGGYTF.

This chain uses TRBV4-2 with TRBJ2-7; TRBD2 matches 10 bases. With V trimmed by 1 base and J by 4 bases, 7 bases remained unmatched. CDR1 is LGHNA and CDR2 is YNFKEQ in the germline V gene. The CDR3 is made up of 16 amino acids. CDR3 bases: TGTGCCAGCAGCCAAGTCAGCGGGAGGGCCTCGTACGAGCAGTACTTC. This translates into CASSQVSGRASYEQYF.

In DNA form, the CDR3 reads TGTGCCAGCAGCGTGGGGGCTAGCGGGACACACACAGATACGCAGTATTTT. The encoded protein is CASSVGASGTHTDTQYF. The chain employs TRBV3-1 (or the pseudogene TRBV3-2) and TRBJ2-3; 9 nucleotides agree with TRBD2. Trimming took 5 bases from V and 2 from J; bases not matched to a gene: 11. The CDR3 runs to 17 residues. Germline-derived CDR1 and CDR2 are LGHDT and YNNKEL (reference sequence).

V gene TRBV29-1 combines with J gene TRBJ2-5; 7 nucleotides align to TRBD1. The J segment lost 4 bases and the V segment lost 6 bases, leaving 5 bases of the junction unmatched. This CDR3 is built from 12 residues. The germline V gene has CDR1 SQVTM and CDR2 ANQGSEA. CDR3 nucleotide sequence: TGCAGCGTGACAGGGAACCCAGAGACCCAGTACTTC. It encodes CSVTGNPETQYF. Full variable domain (remainder filled in from reference TRBV29-1 and TRBJ2-5): SAVISQKPSRDICQRGTSLTIQCQVDSQVTMMFWYRQQPGQSLTLIATANQGSEATYESGFVIDKFPISRPNLTFSTLTVSNMSPEDSSIYLCSVTGNPETQYFGPGTRLLVL.